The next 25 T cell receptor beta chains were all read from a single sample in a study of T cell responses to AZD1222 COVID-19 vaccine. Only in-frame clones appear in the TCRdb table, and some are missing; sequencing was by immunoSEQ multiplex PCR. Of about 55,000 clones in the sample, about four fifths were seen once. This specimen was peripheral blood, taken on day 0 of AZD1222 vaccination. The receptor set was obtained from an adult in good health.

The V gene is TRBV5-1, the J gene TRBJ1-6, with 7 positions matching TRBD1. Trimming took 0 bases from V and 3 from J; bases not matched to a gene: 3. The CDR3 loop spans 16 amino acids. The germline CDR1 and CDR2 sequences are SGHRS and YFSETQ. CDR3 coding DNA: TGCGCCAGCAGCTTGGGACAGGGCGACTATAATTCACCCCTCCACTTT. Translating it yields CASSLGQGDYNSPLHF.

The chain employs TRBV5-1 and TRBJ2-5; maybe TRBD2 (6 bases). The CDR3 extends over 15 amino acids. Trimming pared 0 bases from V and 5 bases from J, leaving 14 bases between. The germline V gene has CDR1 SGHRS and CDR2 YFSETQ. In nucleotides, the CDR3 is TGCGCCAGCAGCTTGGTTCCAGGCGGGGAGGAGACCCAGTACTTC. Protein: CASSLVPGGEETQYF.

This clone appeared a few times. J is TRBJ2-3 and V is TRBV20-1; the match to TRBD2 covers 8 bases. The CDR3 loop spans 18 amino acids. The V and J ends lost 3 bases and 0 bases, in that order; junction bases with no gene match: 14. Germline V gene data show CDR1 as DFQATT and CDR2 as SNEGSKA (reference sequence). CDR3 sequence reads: CSASRPPNSGISTDTQYF. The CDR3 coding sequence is TGCAGTGCTAGTAGGCCCCCGAATAGCGGGATTAGCACAGATACGCAGTATTTT.

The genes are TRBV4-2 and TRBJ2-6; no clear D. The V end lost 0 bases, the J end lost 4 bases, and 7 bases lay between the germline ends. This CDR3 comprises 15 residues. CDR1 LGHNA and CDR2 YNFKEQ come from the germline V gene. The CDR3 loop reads CASSQEPPGANVLTF. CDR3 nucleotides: TGTGCCAGCAGCCAAGAGCCCCCCGGGGCCAACGTCCTGACTTTC.

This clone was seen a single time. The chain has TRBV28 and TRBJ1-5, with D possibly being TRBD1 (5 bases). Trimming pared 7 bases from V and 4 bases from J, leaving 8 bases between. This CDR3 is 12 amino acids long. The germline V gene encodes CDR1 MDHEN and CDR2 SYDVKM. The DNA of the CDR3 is TGTGCCAGCATTAGGGGAAATCAGCCCCAGCATTTT. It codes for CASIRGNQPQHF.

CDR3 coding DNA: TGTGCCAGTAGTTCCATCACAGGGAGGGATTCACCCCTCCACTTT. Protein sequence: CASSSITGRDSPLHF. The genes are TRBV19 and TRBJ1-6, with a tentative D call TRBD1 (6 bases). This CDR3 region has 15 residues. Per germline, CDR1 LNHDA and CDR2 SQIVND (reference sequence). Trimming cost V 5 bases and J 8 bases, with 16 bases left between them.

CDR3 residues: CASSLATGGYGNEQFF. CDR3 nucleotides: TGTGCCAGCAGCTTAGCGACAGGGGGGTACGGCAATGAGCAGTTCTTC. V gene TRBV11-1 combines with J gene TRBJ2-1; 9 bases are shared with TRBD1. Germline CDR1 reads SGHAT; CDR2 reads FQDESV (reference sequence). V lost 0 bases and J lost 6; bases outside the gene matches: 6. CDR3 size: 16 residues.

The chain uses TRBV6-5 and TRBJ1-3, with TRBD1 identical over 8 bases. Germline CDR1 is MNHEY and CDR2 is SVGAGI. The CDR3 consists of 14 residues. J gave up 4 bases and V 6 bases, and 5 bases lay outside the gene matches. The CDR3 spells CASRRDRSGNTIYF. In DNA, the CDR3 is TGTGCCAGCAGGCGGGACAGGTCGGGAAACACCATATATTTT.

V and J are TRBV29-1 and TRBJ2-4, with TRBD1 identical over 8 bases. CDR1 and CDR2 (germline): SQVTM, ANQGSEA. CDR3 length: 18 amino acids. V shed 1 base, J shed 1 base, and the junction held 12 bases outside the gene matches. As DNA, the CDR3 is TGCAGCGTTGAAGGGCCAGGGGGCGCGGGTTTTGCCAAAAACATTCAGTACTTC. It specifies CSVEGPGGAGFAKNIQYF.

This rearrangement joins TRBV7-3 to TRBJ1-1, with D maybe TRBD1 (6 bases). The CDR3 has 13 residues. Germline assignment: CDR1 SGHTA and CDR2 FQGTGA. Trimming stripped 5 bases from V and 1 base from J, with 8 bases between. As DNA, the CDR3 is TGTGCCAGCAGCGCACAGGGGAACACTGAAGCTTTCTTT. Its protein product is CASSAQGNTEAFF.

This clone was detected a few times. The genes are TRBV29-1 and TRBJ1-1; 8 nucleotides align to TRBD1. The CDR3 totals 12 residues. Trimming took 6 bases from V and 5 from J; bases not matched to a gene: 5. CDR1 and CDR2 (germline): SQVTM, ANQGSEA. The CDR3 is CSVRTGRTEAFF. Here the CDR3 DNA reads TGCAGCGTCCGGACAGGGAGGACTGAAGCTTTCTTT.

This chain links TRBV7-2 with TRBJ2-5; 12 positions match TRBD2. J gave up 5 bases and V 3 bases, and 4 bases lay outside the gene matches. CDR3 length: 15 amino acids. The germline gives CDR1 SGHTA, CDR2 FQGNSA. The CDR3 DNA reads TGTGCCAGCAGCTTCCAGACTAGCGGGAGTGAGACCCAGTACTTC. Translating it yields CASSFQTSGSETQYF. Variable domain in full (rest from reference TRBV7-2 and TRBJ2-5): GAGVSQSPSNKVTEKGKDVELRCDPISGHTALYWYRQSLGQGLEFLIYFQGNSAPDKSGLPSDRFSAERTGGSVSTLTIQRTQQEDSAVYLCASSFQTSGSETQYFGPGTRLLVL.

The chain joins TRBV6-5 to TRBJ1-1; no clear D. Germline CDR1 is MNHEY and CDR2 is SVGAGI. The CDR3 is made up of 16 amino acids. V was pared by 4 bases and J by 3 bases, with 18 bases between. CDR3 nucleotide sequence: TGTGCCAGCAGTTCTAAAGAACCCGGGGATTACACTGAAGCTTTCTTT. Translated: CASSSKEPGDYTEAFF.

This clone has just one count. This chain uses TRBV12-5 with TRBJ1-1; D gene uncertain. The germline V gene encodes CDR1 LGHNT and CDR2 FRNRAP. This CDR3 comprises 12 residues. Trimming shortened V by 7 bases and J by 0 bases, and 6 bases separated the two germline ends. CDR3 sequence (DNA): TGTGCTAGTGACTTGTTGAACACTGAAGCTTTCTTT. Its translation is CASDLLNTEAFF.

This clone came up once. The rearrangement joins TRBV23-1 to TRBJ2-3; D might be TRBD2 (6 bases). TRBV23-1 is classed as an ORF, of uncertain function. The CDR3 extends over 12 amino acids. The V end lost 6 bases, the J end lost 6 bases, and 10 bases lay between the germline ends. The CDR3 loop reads CASRLAGDTQYF. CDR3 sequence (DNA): TGCGCCAGCAGACTGGCGGGGGATACGCAGTATTTT.

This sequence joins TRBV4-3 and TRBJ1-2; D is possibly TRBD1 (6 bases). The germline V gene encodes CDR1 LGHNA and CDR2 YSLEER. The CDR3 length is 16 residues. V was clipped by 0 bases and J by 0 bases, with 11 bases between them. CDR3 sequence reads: CASSQDRGTPNYGYTF. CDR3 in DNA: TGCGCCAGCAGCCAAGATAGGGGGACACCTAACTATGGCTACACCTTC.

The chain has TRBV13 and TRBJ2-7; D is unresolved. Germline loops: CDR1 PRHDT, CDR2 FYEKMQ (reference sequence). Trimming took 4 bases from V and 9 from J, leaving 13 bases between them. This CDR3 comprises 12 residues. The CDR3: CASSSAPWGQYF. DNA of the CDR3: TGTGCCAGCAGCTCCGCCCCTTGGGGGCAGTACTTC.

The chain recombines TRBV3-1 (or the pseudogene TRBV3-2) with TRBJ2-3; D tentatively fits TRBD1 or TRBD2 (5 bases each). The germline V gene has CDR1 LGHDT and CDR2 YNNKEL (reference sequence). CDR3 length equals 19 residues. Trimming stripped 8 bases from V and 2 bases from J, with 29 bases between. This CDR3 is CASQQPRGLGPVPTDTQYF. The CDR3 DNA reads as TGTGCCAGCCAGCAGCCACGGGGCTTGGGGCCGGTTCCCACAGATACGCAGTATTTT.

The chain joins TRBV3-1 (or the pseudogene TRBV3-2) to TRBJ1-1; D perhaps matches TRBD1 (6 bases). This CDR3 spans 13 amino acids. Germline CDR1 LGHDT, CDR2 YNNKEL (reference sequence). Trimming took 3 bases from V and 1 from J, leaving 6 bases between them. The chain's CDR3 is CASSQGQNTEAFF. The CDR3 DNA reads TGTGCCAGCAGCCAGGGACAGAACACTGAAGCTTTCTTT.

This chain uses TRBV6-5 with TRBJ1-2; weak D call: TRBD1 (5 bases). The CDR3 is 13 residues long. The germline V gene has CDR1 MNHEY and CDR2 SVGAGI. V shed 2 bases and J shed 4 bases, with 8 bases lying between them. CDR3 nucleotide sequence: TGTGCCAGCAGTTACCTGGGGGGCTATGGCTACACCTTC. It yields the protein CASSYLGGYGYTF.

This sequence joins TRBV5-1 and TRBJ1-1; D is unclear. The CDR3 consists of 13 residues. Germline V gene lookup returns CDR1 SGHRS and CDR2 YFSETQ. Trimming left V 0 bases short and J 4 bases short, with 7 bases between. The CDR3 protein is CASSLETPTEAFF. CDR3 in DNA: TGCGCCAGCAGCTTGGAGACTCCCACTGAAGCTTTCTTT.

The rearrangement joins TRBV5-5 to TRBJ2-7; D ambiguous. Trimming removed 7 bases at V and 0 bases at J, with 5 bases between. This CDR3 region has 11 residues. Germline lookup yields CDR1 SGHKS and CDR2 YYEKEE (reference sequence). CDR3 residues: CASGSSYEQYF. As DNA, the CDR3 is TGTGCCAGCGGTTCCTCCTACGAGCAGTACTTC.

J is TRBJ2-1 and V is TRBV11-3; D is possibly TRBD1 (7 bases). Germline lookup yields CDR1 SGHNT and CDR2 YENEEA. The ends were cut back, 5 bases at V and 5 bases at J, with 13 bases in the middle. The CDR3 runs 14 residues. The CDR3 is CASSPGRGDNEQFF. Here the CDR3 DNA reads TGTGCCAGCAGCCCGGGCAGGGGGGACAATGAGCAGTTCTTC.

CDR3 residues: CASSGTSSYEQYF. The CDR3 bases are TGCGCCAGCTCCGGGACTAGCTCCTACGAGCAGTACTTC. This rearrangement joins TRBV10-2 to TRBJ2-7; TRBD2 aligns across 8 bases. This CDR3 region has 13 residues. The trim removed 8 bases at V and 0 bases at J, leaving 3 bases unmatched. Germline lookup yields CDR1 WSHSY and CDR2 SAAADI.

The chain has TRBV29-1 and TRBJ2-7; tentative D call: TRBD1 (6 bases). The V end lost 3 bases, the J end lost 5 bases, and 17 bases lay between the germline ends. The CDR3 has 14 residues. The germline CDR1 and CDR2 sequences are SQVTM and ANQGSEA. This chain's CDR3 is CSVDLQGLGHEQYF. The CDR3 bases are TGCAGCGTTGATCTTCAGGGGCTGGGCCACGAGCAGTACTTC.